A selection of T cell receptor beta chains follows, all from one sample in a study of OX40 agonist ivuxolimab in advanced cancers. Here immunoSEQ multiplex PCR was the method, and the copy in TCRdb shows in-frame clones only, minus some. The sample includes 45,000 or so clones, 80% of them seen just once. Sample: CD4+ or CD8+ T cells sorted from blood, taken in a trial of the OX40 agonist ivuxolimab. These receptors were taken from an adult with an advanced solid tumor such as melanoma, head and neck, liver or kidney cancer. Each CDR3 is given with its conserved first and last residue. D genes are given only for firm matches. A clone size is listed for some rows: how often the clone was seen (once, few, many), or a class if it is expanded.

abundance	v_gene	d_gene	j_gene	CDR3aa	CDR3nt
.	TRBV28	.	TRBJ2-7	CASSLHYEQYF	TGTGCCAGCAGTTTACATTACGAGCAGTACTTC
once	TRBV7-2	.	TRBJ2-1	CASSLEVDGTEQFF	TGTGCCAGCAGCTTAGAAGTGGATGGGACAGAGCAGTTCTTC
once	TRBV4-3	.	TRBJ2-2	CASSQETVNTGELFF	TGCGCCAGCAGCCAAGAAACTGTGAACACCGGGGAGCTGTTTTTT
.	TRBV19	TRBD1	TRBJ2-6	CASSPQGGQGTGANVLTF	TGTGCCAGTAGTCCCCAGGGGGGACAGGGTACCGGGGCCAACGTCCTGACTTTC
.	TRBV19	.	TRBJ1-5	CASRGYQGNQPQHF	TGTGCCAGTAGAGGGTACCAGGGGAATCAGCCCCAGCATTTT
.	TRBV7-2	.	TRBJ2-7	CASSFLRTSTYEQYF	TGTGCCAGCAGCTTCTTACGTACTAGCACCTACGAGCAGTACTTC
once	TRBV2	.	TRBJ1-5	CASSENGQQNQPQHF	TGTGCCAGCAGTGAAAACGGGCAGCAGAATCAGCCCCAGCATTTT
once	TRBV5-6	.	TRBJ2-2	CASSLTAQFGELFF	TGTGCCAGCAGCTTGACCGCCCAATTCGGGGAGCTGTTTTTT
.	TRBV7-4	TRBD1	TRBJ2-7	CASSRWTGVIEQYF	TGTGCCAGCAGCCGGTGGACAGGGGTTATCGAGCAGTACTTC
.	TRBV5-1	.	TRBJ2-5	CASSLAGGPRGETQYF	TGCGCCAGCAGCTTGGCCGGGGGACCCCGAGGGGAGACCCAGTACTTC
.	TRBV7-3	.	TRBJ2-5	CASSLGQIGETQYF	TGTGCCAGCAGCTTAGGGCAGATCGGAGAGACCCAGTACTTC
.	TRBV5-4	.	TRBJ2-3	CASSWRGDTQYF	TGTGCCAGCAGCTGGAGGGGGGATACGCAGTATTTT
few	TRBV19	.	TRBJ1-4	CASSIRPGETNEKLFF	TGTGCCAGTAGTATCCGCCCAGGCGAAACTAATGAAAAACTGTTTTTT
.	TRBV7-8	.	TRBJ1-2	CASSPDRTGAGDGYTF	TGTGCCAGCAGCCCAGACAGGACCGGGGCTGGGGATGGCTACACCTTC
.	TRBV5-1	TRBD1	TRBJ1-2	CASSLGTGGYGYTF	TGCGCCAGCAGCCTAGGGACAGGCGGCTATGGCTACACCTTC
.	TRBV7-3	.	TRBJ1-1	CASSLRPDTEAFF	TGTGCCAGCAGCTTAAGACCTGACACTGAAGCTTTCTTT
.	TRBV30	.	TRBJ1-1	CAWSAGGEATEAFF	TGTGCCTGGAGTGCGGGAGGGGAAGCGACTGAAGCTTTCTTT
.	TRBV5-5	.	TRBJ1-6	CASSLTQGSSYNSPLHF	TGTGCCAGCAGCTTGACCCAGGGGAGCTCCTATAATTCACCCCTCCACTTT
.	TRBV18	.	TRBJ1-1	CASSPSPEGRGTEAFF	TGTGCCAGCTCACCTTCCCCGGAGGGTCGGGGCACTGAAGCTTTCTTT
.	TRBV5-1	.	TRBJ2-1	CASSLVRSEQFF	TGCGCCAGCAGCTTGGTACGGAGTGAGCAGTTCTTC
.	TRBV10-3	TRBD2	TRBJ2-3	CAISRKAGGGTDTQYF	TGTGCCATCAGCCGGAAAGCGGGGGGGGGCACAGATACGCAGTATTTT
.	TRBV7-2	.	TRBJ1-3	CASSFQGGAGNTIYF	TGTGCCAGCAGCTTTCAGGGAGGCGCTGGAAACACCATATATTTT
.	TRBV29-1	TRBD1	TRBJ1-2	CSVGQGVDGYTF	TGCAGCGTTGGACAGGGGGTGGATGGCTACACCTTC
.	TRBV11-3	.	TRBJ2-3	CASSLGGAPTDTQYF	TGTGCCAGCAGCTTAGGGGGGGCCCCCACAGATACGCAGTATTTT
once	TRBV19	TRBD1	TRBJ2-7	CASREGQGAAEQYF	TGTGCCAGCCGAGAGGGACAGGGAGCCGCCGAGCAGTACTTC
.	TRBV7-2	.	TRBJ2-7	CASSLASLREQYF	TGTGCCAGCAGCTTAGCCAGCCTACGCGAGCAGTACTTC
.	TRBV9	.	TRBJ2-5	CASSVRGAQETQYF	TGTGCCAGCAGCGTACGGGGGGCTCAAGAGACCCAGTACTTC